This T cell receptor (beta chain) was documented in a study of shared clonotypes between healthy human individuals. Sequencing was performed with immunoSEQ multiplex PCR; in TCRdb, only in-frame clones are kept and a portion is missing. The sample shows roughly 2 million clones, 90% to 95% of them seen only once. Trimming took 7 bases from V and 4 from J, leaving 14 bases between them. Germline V gene lookup returns CDR1 LNHDA and CDR2 SQIVND (reference sequence). This CDR3 contains 14 residues. The rearrangement uses TRBV19 and TRBJ1-5; no clear D. What was sequenced was naive CD4+ T cells sorted from blood. Subset denoted: CD45RA+ positively selected. The clonotype comes from a man between 18 and 35 years old in good health. CDR3 DNA sequence: TGTGCCAGTATGGATGGTACTGGTAATCAGCCCCAGCATTTT. It translates to CASMDGTGNQPQHF.